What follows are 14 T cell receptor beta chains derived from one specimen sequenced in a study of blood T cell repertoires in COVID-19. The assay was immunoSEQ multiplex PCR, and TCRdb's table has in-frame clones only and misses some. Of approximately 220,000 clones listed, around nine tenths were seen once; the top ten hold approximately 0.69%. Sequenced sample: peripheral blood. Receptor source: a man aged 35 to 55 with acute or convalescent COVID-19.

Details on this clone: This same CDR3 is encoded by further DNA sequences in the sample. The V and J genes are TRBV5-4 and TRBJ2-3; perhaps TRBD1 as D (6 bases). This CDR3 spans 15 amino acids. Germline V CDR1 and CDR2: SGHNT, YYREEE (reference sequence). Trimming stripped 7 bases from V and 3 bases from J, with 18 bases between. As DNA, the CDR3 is TGTGCCAGCTCTACAGGGCTAGCTGGGACAGATACGCAGTATTTT. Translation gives CASSTGLAGTDTQYF. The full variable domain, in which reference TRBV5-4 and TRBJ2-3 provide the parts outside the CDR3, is ETGVTQSPTHLIKTRGQQVTLRCSSQSGHNTVSWYQQALGQGPQFIFQYYREEENGRGNFPPRFSGLQFPNYSSELNVNALELDDSALYLCASSTGLAGTDTQYFGPGTRLTVL.

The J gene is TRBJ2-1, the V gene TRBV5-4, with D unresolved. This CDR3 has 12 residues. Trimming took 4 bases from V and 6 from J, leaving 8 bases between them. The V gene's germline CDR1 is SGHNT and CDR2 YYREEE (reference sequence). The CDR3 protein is CASSPVSNEQFF. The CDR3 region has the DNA TGTGCCAGCAGCCCGGTGTCCAATGAGCAGTTCTTC.

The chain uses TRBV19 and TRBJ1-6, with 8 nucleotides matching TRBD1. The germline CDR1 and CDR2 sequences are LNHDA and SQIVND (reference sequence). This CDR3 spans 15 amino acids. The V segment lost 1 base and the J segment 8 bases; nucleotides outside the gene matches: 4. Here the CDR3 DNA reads TGTGCCAGTAGTATAGCCGGCAGGGGGCATTCACCCCTCCACTTT. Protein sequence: CASSIAGRGHSPLHF.

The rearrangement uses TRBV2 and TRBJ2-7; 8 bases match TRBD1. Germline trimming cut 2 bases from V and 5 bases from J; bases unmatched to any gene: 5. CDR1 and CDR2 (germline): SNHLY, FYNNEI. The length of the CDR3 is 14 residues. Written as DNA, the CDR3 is TGTGCCAGCAGTGAACAGGGGGCGAACGACGAGCAGTACTTC. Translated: CASSEQGANDEQYF.

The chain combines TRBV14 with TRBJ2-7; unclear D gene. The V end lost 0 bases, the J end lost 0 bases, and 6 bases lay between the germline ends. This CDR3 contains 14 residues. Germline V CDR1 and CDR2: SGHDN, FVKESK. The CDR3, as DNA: TGTGCCAGCAGCCAAGAGTTCAACTCCTACGAGCAGTACTTC. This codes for CASSQEFNSYEQYF.

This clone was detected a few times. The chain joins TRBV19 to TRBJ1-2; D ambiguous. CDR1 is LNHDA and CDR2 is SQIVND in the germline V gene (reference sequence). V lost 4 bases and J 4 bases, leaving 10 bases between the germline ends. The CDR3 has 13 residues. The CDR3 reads CASSNFQLYGYTF. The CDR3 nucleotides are TGTGCCAGTAGTAACTTCCAACTCTATGGCTACACCTTC.

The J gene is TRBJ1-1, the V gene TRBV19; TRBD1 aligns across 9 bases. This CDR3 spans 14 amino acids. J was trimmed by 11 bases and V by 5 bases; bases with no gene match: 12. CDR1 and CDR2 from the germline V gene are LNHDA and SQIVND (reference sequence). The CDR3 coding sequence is TGTGCCAGTAGTCGCGCCCGGACAGGGGCGAGGGCTTTCTTT. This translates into CASSRARTGARAFF.

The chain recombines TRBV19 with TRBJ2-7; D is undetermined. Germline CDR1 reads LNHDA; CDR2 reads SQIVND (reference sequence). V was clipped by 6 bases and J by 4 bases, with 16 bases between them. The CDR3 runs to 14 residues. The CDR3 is CASSYEVSLYEQYF. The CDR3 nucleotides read TGTGCCAGTAGCTACGAGGTGTCGCTTTACGAGCAGTACTTC.

CDR3 amino acids: CASRRGNTIYF. For the CDR3, the DNA is TGTGCCAGCAGGCGGGGAAACACCATATATTTT. This sequence joins TRBV2 and TRBJ1-3; no reliable D call. This CDR3 is 11 amino acids long. Germline assignment: CDR1 SNHLY and CDR2 FYNNEI. V gave up 6 bases and J gave up 4 bases, with 4 bases separating them.

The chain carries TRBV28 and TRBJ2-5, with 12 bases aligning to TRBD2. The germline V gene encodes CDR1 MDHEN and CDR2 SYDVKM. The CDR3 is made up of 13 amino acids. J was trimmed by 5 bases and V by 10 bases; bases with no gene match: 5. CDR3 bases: TGTGCCACCCGGACTAGCGGGGCCGAGACCCAGTACTTC. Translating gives CATRTSGAETQYF.

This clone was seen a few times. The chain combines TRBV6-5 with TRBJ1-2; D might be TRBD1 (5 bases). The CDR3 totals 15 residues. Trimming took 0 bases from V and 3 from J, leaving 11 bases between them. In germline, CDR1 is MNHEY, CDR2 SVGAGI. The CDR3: CASSYSGWGDYGYTF. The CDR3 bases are TGTGCCAGCAGTTACTCGGGATGGGGGGACTATGGCTACACCTTC.

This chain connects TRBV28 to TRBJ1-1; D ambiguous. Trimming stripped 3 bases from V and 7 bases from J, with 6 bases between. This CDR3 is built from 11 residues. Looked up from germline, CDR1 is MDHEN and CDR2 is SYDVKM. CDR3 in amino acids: CASSLRDEAFF. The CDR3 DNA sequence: TGTGCCAGCAGTTTGAGGGATGAAGCTTTCTTT.

The CDR3 loop reads CASSDPRLAGEETQYF. In nucleotides, the CDR3 is TGTGCCAGCAGCGACCCCCGACTAGCGGGAGAAGAGACCCAGTACTTC. The V call is TRBV5-4, the J call TRBJ2-5; TRBD2 agrees at 12 bases. The germline V gene encodes CDR1 SGHNT and CDR2 YYREEE (reference sequence). Germline trimming cut 4 bases from V and 3 bases from J; bases unmatched to any gene: 7. CDR3 length: 16 residues. The entire variable domain, with the rest obtained from reference TRBV5-4 and TRBJ2-5, is as follows: ETGVTQSPTHLIKTRGQQVTLRCSSQSGHNTVSWYQQALGQGPQFIFQYYREEENGRGNFPPRFSGLQFPNYSSELNVNALELDDSALYLCASSDPRLAGEETQYFGPGTRLLVL.

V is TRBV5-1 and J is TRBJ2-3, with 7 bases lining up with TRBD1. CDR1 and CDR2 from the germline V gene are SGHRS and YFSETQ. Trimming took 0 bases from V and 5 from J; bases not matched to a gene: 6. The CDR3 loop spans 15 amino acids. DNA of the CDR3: TGCGCCAGCAGCTTGGAGAGGGGGCAGGGAGATACGCAGTATTTT. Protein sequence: CASSLERGQGDTQYF.